Each of the 22 T cell receptor beta chains below was sequenced from the same sample in a study of shared clonotypes between healthy human individuals. Produced via immunoSEQ multiplex PCR; TCRdb's table is partial and in-frame only. The sample contains around 990,000 clones, 70% to 85% of which appear only once. The sample consisted of memory CD4+ T cells from PBMCs. Subset denoted: CD45RA-negative fraction. These receptors were collected from a man between 18 and 29 years old in good health. Some clones in this sample may be carry-over from other donors' samples.

This chain links TRBV9 with TRBJ1-2, with TRBD1 identical over 7 bases. The J segment lost 4 bases and the V segment lost 4 bases, leaving 4 bases of the junction unmatched. CDR3 length: 13 amino acids. Germline CDR1 reads SGDLS; CDR2 reads YYNGEE. The CDR3 DNA reads as TGTGCCAGCAGCCCGGACAGGTCCTATGGCTACACCTTC. Amino acid sequence: CASSPDRSYGYTF.

This clone was seen a few times. V is TRBV9 and J is TRBJ1-3; TRBD1 agrees at 7 bases. The CDR3 is 15 residues long. Germline CDR1 and CDR2: SGDLS and YYNGEE. V dropped 2 bases and J dropped 0; count of bases not matched to a gene: 2. In DNA, the CDR3 is TGTGCCAGCAGCGTCGGACAGGACTCTGGAAACACCATATATTTT. It specifies CASSVGQDSGNTIYF.

CDR3 amino acids: CASSQVLNTGELFF. The CDR3 DNA is TGCGCCAGCAGCCAAGTTCTGAACACCGGGGAGCTGTTTTTT. The chain carries TRBV4-1 and TRBJ2-2; no firm D call. CDR1 is MGHRA, CDR2 YSYEKL, per germline. V lost 1 base and J 1 base, leaving 4 bases between the germline ends. The CDR3 has 14 amino acids.

This sequence joins TRBV28 and TRBJ1-5; D ambiguous. The V end was cut by 5 bases, the J end by 7 bases, with 18 bases between. Germline V lookup: CDR1 MDHEN, CDR2 SYDVKM. This CDR3 has 15 residues. The CDR3 region is CASSGHRAKRQPQHF. The DNA for the CDR3 is TGTGCCAGCAGTGGCCACCGGGCCAAGCGACAGCCCCAGCATTTT.

This clone was detected once. The chain links TRBV11-2 to TRBJ2-7, with TRBD1 identical over 8 bases. V was pared by 1 base and J by 1 base, with 6 bases of the junction left unmatched. Germline loops: CDR1 SGHAT, CDR2 FQNNGV. The CDR3 loop spans 16 amino acids. CDR3 bases: TGTGCCAGCAGCTTAGGACCCTACAGGGGGTCCTACGAGCAGTACTTC. This encodes CASSLGPYRGSYEQYF.

V usage is TRBV5-6 and J usage is TRBJ2-2; D is perhaps TRBD1 or TRBD2 (5 bases each). CDR1 and CDR2 from the germline V gene are SGHDT and YYEEEE. This CDR3 is 16 amino acids long. Trimming pared 0 bases from V and 0 bases from J, leaving 9 bases between. As DNA, the CDR3 is TGTGCCAGCAGCTTGGCCGGGGCAGCGAACACCGGGGAGCTGTTTTTT. Translating it yields CASSLAGAANTGELFF.

CDR3 loop: CASRKTSPYEQYF. In DNA, the CDR3 is TGTGCCAGCAGGAAGACTAGTCCCTACGAGCAGTACTTC. V and J are TRBV6-6 and TRBJ2-7, with a possible D match to TRBD2 (6 bases). Trimming cost V 6 bases and J 2 bases, with 11 bases left between them. CDR1 is MNHNY and CDR2 is SVGAGI in the germline V gene (reference sequence). This CDR3 region has 13 residues.

V and J are TRBV5-1 and TRBJ2-5; no reliable D call. The CDR3 consists of 14 residues. The V gene's germline CDR1 is SGHRS and CDR2 YFSETQ. Trimming removed 0 bases at V and 5 bases at J, with 11 bases between. The CDR3 DNA follows: TGCGCCAGCAGCTTGGTTTGGACCACGGAGACCCAGTACTTC. This sequence encodes CASSLVWTTETQYF.

This chain links TRBV9 with TRBJ1-2, with unresolved D. CDR3 length: 14 residues. Trimming cost V 3 bases and J 5 bases, with 14 bases left between them. From germline, CDR1 is SGDLS and CDR2 YYNGEE. The CDR3 sequence: CASSDKAGYYGYTF. CDR3 sequence (DNA): TGTGCCAGCAGCGACAAGGCAGGATATTATGGCTACACCTTC.

Points on this clone: An end of the junction does not agree with germline; a read error may underlie this. At the DNA level, this CDR3 is encoded by other sequences in the same sample as well. V and J are TRBV30 and TRBJ1-1, with 9 bases matching TRBD1. The CDR3 covers 15 residues. CDR1 GTSNPN and CDR2 SVGIG come from the germline V gene (reference sequence). CDR3 in amino acids: CAWSRSGTGNTEAFF. In nucleotides, the CDR3 is TGTGCCTGGAGTAGGAGCGGGACAGGGAACACAGAAGCTTTCTTT.

This clone was recorded only once. V is TRBV12-5 and J is TRBJ1-2; D not certain. The CDR3 runs 13 residues. Germline V gene sequence: CDR1 LGHNT, CDR2 FRNRAP. Trimming took 5 bases from V and 2 from J, leaving 9 bases between them. As DNA, the CDR3 is TGTGCTAGTGGTGGCCCGGGCAACTATGGCTACACCTTC. This sequence encodes CASGGPGNYGYTF.

V gene TRBV25-1 combines with J gene TRBJ2-4; 7 bases are a match to TRBD2. V lost 9 bases, J lost 4 bases, and 9 bases stayed unmatched. Per the germline V gene, CDR1 is MGHDK and CDR2 is SYGVNS. This CDR3 contains 14 residues. The CDR3 bases are TGTGCCAGGCCGCCCCGGGGAGGGAAAAACATTCAGTACTTC. It codes for CARPPRGGKNIQYF.

The V call is TRBV4-2, the J call TRBJ2-7, with D perhaps TRBD2 (5 bases). Germline V gene data show CDR1 as LGHNA and CDR2 as YNFKEQ. This CDR3 is built from 16 residues. Trimming shortened V by 4 bases and J by 2 bases, and 18 bases separated the two germline ends. In DNA form, the CDR3 reads TGTGCCAGCAGCCGGGTGGGCGGGTTGGCGCCCTACGAGCAGTACTTC. Translating it yields CASSRVGGLAPYEQYF.

This clone has ten or more counts. The chain has TRBV2 and TRBJ2-5, with D possibly matching TRBD1 (5 bases). This CDR3 has 16 residues. Germline V gene data show CDR1 as SNHLY and CDR2 as FYNNEI. Trimming took 6 bases from V and 2 from J, leaving 19 bases between them. The CDR3 region is CASRAGWGPKQETQYF. The CDR3 bases are TGTGCCAGCAGGGCAGGTTGGGGCCCTAAACAAGAGACCCAGTACTTC.

This clone was detected once. V and J are TRBV7-9 and TRBJ1-1; D is unresolved. Trimming shortened V by 5 bases and J by 5 bases, and 12 bases separated the two germline ends. This CDR3 contains 13 residues. Per germline, CDR1 SEHNR and CDR2 FQNEAQ (reference sequence). The CDR3 coding sequence is TGTGCCAGCAGCCCTGAACTTAGGACTGAAGCTTTCTTT. Its translation: CASSPELRTEAFF.

The rearrangement joins TRBV9 to TRBJ2-2, with D hard to call. Germline assignment: CDR1 SGDLS and CDR2 YYNGEE. The germline V and J ends were trimmed by 6 bases and 7 bases, with 13 bases remaining between them. This CDR3 has 13 amino acids. CDR3 sequence reads: CASTRVLRGELFF. CDR3 coding DNA: TGTGCCAGCACCCGAGTTTTACGCGGGGAGCTGTTTTTT.

This chain connects TRBV28 to TRBJ1-1, with 8 bases lining up with TRBD1. CDR3 length: 14 amino acids. CDR1 and CDR2 from the germline V gene are MDHEN and SYDVKM. Trimming took 6 bases from V and 4 from J; bases not matched to a gene: 7. CDR3 sequence: CASRPGTGTTEAFF. Here the CDR3 DNA reads TGTGCCAGCAGACCAGGGACAGGCACCACTGAAGCTTTCTTT. Full variable domain (rest looked up from reference TRBV28 and TRBJ1-1): DVKVTQSSRYLVKRTGEKVFLECVQDMDHENMFWYRQDPGLGLRLIYFSYDVKMKEKGDIPEGYSVSREKKERFSLILESASTNQTSMYLCASRPGTGTTEAFFGQGTRLTVV.

The rearrangement joins TRBV7-9 to TRBJ2-3; TRBD2 matches at 9 bases. J gave up 5 bases and V 4 bases, and 16 bases lay outside the gene matches. The CDR3 runs to 18 residues. Germline assignment: CDR1 SEHNR and CDR2 FQNEAQ (reference sequence). CDR3 amino acids: CASSSALVAGVLQDTQYF. CDR3 nucleotides: TGTGCCAGCAGCTCAGCCCTCGTAGCGGGAGTGCTACAAGATACGCAGTATTTT.

This clone was counted a few times. J is TRBJ2-3 and V is TRBV5-6; D may be TRBD2 (5 bases). Trimming took off 1 base at V and 6 bases at J, with 18 bases between the two ends. The CDR3 contains 16 residues. Germline CDR1 is SGHDT and CDR2 is YYEEEE. CDR3 amino acids: CASSLSRGKGVDTQYF. The DNA for the CDR3 is TGTGCCAGCAGCTTGAGTCGGGGTAAAGGAGTGGATACGCAGTATTTT.

CDR3 residues: CASSLVVRGTQYF. CDR3 DNA: TGTGCCAGCAGCTTGGTAGTAAGGGGGACCCAGTACTTC. The chain uses TRBV5-8 and TRBJ2-5, with D perhaps matching TRBD1 (5 bases). The CDR3 runs 13 residues. V lost 0 bases and J 7 bases, leaving 10 bases between the germline ends. Per the germline V gene, CDR1 is SGHTS and CDR2 is YDEGEE. Full variable domain (outside the CDR3, taken from reference TRBV5-8 and TRBJ2-5): EAGVTQSPTHLIKTRGQQATLRCSPISGHTSVYWYQQALGLGLQFLLWYDEGEERNRGNFPPRFSGRQFPNYSSELNVNALELEDSALYLCASSLVVRGTQYFGPGTRLLVL.

The chain has TRBV28 and TRBJ1-5; D may be TRBD1 (5 bases). The CDR3 is made up of 15 amino acids. Germline V CDR1 and CDR2: MDHEN, SYDVKM. V was trimmed by 6 bases and J by 2 bases, leaving 14 bases between them. The chain's CDR3 is CASSPAGGGNQPQHF. As DNA, the CDR3 is TGTGCCAGCAGCCCGGCCGGGGGAGGCAATCAGCCCCAGCATTTT.

The gene calls are TRBV29-1 and TRBJ2-5, with TRBD1 matching over 9 bases. V shed 2 bases and J 5 bases; nucleotides not matched to a gene: 9. Germline CDR1 reads SQVTM; CDR2 reads ANQGSEA. This CDR3 is 15 amino acids long. CDR3 loop: CSVESAGTGYETQYF. The DNA for the CDR3 is TGCAGCGTTGAAAGCGCCGGGACAGGGTACGAGACCCAGTACTTC.